This TCR beta chain was retrieved from a study of molecular identifiers for immune sequencing clone quantification (dated by TCRdb to the late 2010s). Regarding the research as a whole: For a replicate experiment, RNA from approximately 20,000 or 100,000 naive CD8 T cells was divided into five aliquots, and four of the five aliquots were sequenced. CD8 T cells were used in a methods study to benchmark molecular-identifier clustering-based TCR repertoire sequencing (MIDCIRS) and TCR RNA copy counting. What the research found in general, with its limitations: Modeling indicated 2.5 to 3 TCR RNA copies recovered per cell, compared with around 9.8 by digital PCR, which implies a capture efficiency of around 31%. Identical TCR molecules sharing a barcode could cause highly expanded clone sizes to be underestimated. Spiked-in Jurkat TCR RNA equal to a single cell's worth was reported to be detectable even within 1,100,000 naive CD8 T cells. Naive libraries contained spiked-in Jurkat TCR RNA (more than 9 copies' worth), which is not part of the donor repertoire. When barcode sub-clustering was omitted, TCR diversity was inflated by chimeric consensus sequences, with chimeras reaching as high as 47%. In CMV-specific effector cells, over 98% of molecules were held by clones above 20 RNA copies, whereas under 1% of molecules were held by such clones in naive cells.

Ten or more counts support this clonotype. Its antigen is still unknown. Nothing much larger sits one base from this clone, and base qualities are not available. Receptors were amplified or captured by PCR. The run used a NextSeq 500. Bulk TCR libraries were generated as previously described, with the TCR primers listed in Table S5 used. Total RNA was purified with the Qiagen AllPrep DNA/RNA kit. Before any analysis, reads coming from multiple sequencing runs of the same library were combined into one pool. Concerning the study's data processing: Reads were retained only if an exact TCR constant sequence was present, and the retained reads were trimmed to 150 nt and grouped according to their 12-nt molecular barcodes. Reads inside each barcode group were sub-clustered using a 15% Levenshtein threshold, and a quality-weighted consensus sequence was constructed for each RNA molecule. Non-functional sequences were discarded, and so were lower-count sequences lying one edit away from another sequence. Based on fitting two negative binomial distributions, any barcode sub-cluster with under 20% of the maximum read count was discarded. TCRdb reworked the public reads: Q25 trimming with fastp, MiXCR clone assembly, productive beta chains retained. All rows with the same CDR3 protein become a single entry with the most common DNA and genes. The V and J calls, along with clone size, are taken from TCRdb and not from the paper's own processing. The sample table contains more than 550,000 distinct CDR3 sequences; only one count was recorded for around 25% of them. The ten largest clones capture about 0.84% of the sample.

Libraries of naive CD8 T cells were built from anywhere between about 17,000 and 1,000,000 sorted cells, with 10%, 30% or 50% of the purified RNA used. On a BD FACSAria II, naive CD8 T cells were FACS-sorted as CD8+CD4-CCR7+CD45RA+ and collected into RLT Plus buffer. Roughly 10 TCR copies' worth of Jurkat RNA were spiked into about 20,000-1,000,000 naive CD8 T cell samples to test detection sensitivity. Enrichment of CD8 T cells was performed with RosetteSep CD8+ T Cell Enrichment Cocktail and Ficoll-Paque, after which ACK red cell lysis was carried out. The clonotype was recovered from a human donor in good health. Some libraries in this study had Jurkat cell RNA spiked in. The sample consisted of naive CD8+ T cells from blood, with Jurkat cell RNA spiked in. Interpreted using the paper, the cell subset or site label stands for: FACS-sorted CD8+CD4-CCR7+CD45RA+ naive T cells.

The nucleotides are TGTGCCACCAGCAGAGAGGGGACCGCCGAGGGCACTGAAGCTTTCTTT. This gives the protein CATSREGTAEGTEAFF. The V and J segments used are TRBV15 and TRBJ1-1, and TRBD1 may be the D gene, going by 5 matching bases. Based on the germline V gene (reference sequence), the CDR1 and CDR2 sequences are LNHNV and YYDKDF. V and J lose 0 bases and 4 bases, and a span of 15 bases separates them. From the cysteine up to the phenylalanine, the CDR3 has a length of 16 residues. The DNA shown is the 48-base CDR3, in frame from base 1.